This note documents a single TCR beta chain sequence. The source of the sample is a study of control samples from healthy donors and cancer patients. Germline loops: CDR1 LGHNA, CDR2 YNFKEQ. This CDR3 contains 15 residues. Trimming shortened V by 3 bases and J by 7 bases, and 13 bases separated the two germline ends. Libraries were prepared by immunoSEQ multiplex PCR; TCRdb keeps only in-frame clonotypes and omits some of them. The data hold about 68,000 clones, with over 80% observed a single time. This TCR came from a man aged 55-75 years in good health. Sequenced sample: blood. The V gene is TRBV4-2, the J gene TRBJ1-6; D remains unclear. Written as DNA, the CDR3 is TGTGCCAGCAGCCATTATACCGACCCGAATTCACCCCTCCACTTT. Protein sequence: CASSHYTDPNSPLHF.